Listed here are 27 T cell receptor beta chains from one sample, sequenced in a study of blood T cells in healthy people across ages. A J-beta primer mix and a sample-barcoded 5' primer were used in a second PCR of about 7 to 12 cycles. One entry per CDR3 protein, called by TCRdb with MiXCR from the 5' RACE reads. The table has about 1.4 million distinct CDR3 sequences, 45% to 70% seen once. Material: blood. These receptors all come from a man between 18 and 29 years old in good health.

V gene TRBV27 combines with J gene TRBJ2-3, with D perhaps matching TRBD1 (6 bases). This CDR3 contains 16 residues. The germline CDR1 and CDR2 sequences are MNHEY and SMNVEV (reference sequence). The germline V and J ends were trimmed by 3 bases and 4 bases, with 17 bases remaining between them. The CDR3 nucleotides read TGTGCCAGCAGTTTGGGGGCCCCGCGGGTCGCAGATACGCAGTATTTT. This translates into CASSLGAPRVADTQYF.

The J gene is TRBJ2-4, the V gene TRBV2; the match to TRBD1 covers 8 bases. This CDR3 is built from 16 residues. V shed 8 bases, J shed 9 bases, and the junction held 18 bases outside the gene matches. Germline V gives CDR1 SNHLY, CDR2 FYNNEI. CDR3 nucleotide sequence: TGTGCCAGCGGTCAGGACAGGGTCTACCCGGCGCGCATTCAGTACTTC. Translating gives CASGQDRVYPARIQYF.

This clonotype was picked up a small number of times. The J gene is TRBJ2-1, the V gene TRBV4-1; maybe TRBD2 (6 bases). V lost 5 bases, J lost 2 bases, and 10 bases lay in between. CDR3 size: 14 residues. Germline CDR1 reads MGHRA; CDR2 reads YSYEKL. Written as DNA, the CDR3 is TGCGCCAGCAGCACAGCTAGCGCCTACAATGAGCAGTTCTTC. Its translation: CASSTASAYNEQFF.

The rearrangement uses TRBV6-5 and TRBJ2-1; 9 bases match TRBD1. The CDR3 loop spans 14 amino acids. Trimming took 6 bases from V and 8 from J; bases not matched to a gene: 8. Per germline, CDR1 MNHEY and CDR2 SVGAGI. CDR3 bases: TGTGCCAGCAGCAAAGGGACAGGGAGGGATGAGCAGTTCTTC. Translating it yields CASSKGTGRDEQFF.

The V call is TRBV6-2 or TRBV6-3, the J call TRBJ2-1; 13 nucleotides match TRBD2. Trimming took 5 bases from V and 1 from J; bases not matched to a gene: 5. The CDR3 has 17 residues. CDR1 and CDR2 from the germline V gene are MNHEY and SVGEGT. The chain's CDR3 is CASSIRLAGGSYNEQFF. CDR3 in DNA: TGTGCCAGCAGTATCCGACTAGCGGGGGGTTCCTACAATGAGCAGTTCTTC.

This chain joins TRBV6-6 and TRBJ2-7, with D unclear. The V end was cut by 2 bases, the J end by 5 bases, with 22 bases between. The V gene's germline CDR1 is MNHNY and CDR2 SVGAGI (reference sequence). This CDR3 spans 17 amino acids. CDR3 DNA: TGTGCCAGCAGTTACCCGATACTCTACGGGCCTTCAAACGAGCAGTACTTC. Translation gives CASSYPILYGPSNEQYF.

This chain connects TRBV27 to TRBJ2-7; D call uncertain. The V gene's germline CDR1 is MNHEY and CDR2 SMNVEV (reference sequence). This CDR3 spans 13 amino acids. V shed 5 bases and J shed 3 bases, with 11 bases lying between them. The CDR3 nucleotides are TGTGCCAGCAGTGACCAGGCACACTACGAGCAGTACTTC. It yields the protein CASSDQAHYEQYF.

The chain couples TRBV5-5 to TRBJ2-1; 9 bases map to TRBD2. The junction had 5 bases not matched to a gene; V was cut back by 5 bases and J by 5 bases. From germline, CDR1 is SGHKS and CDR2 YYEKEE (reference sequence). CDR3 length: 14 residues. The CDR3 DNA reads TGTGCCAGCAGTATTAGCGGGAGTAACAATGAGCAGTTCTTC. Translated: CASSISGSNNEQFF. The full variable domain, in which reference TRBV5-5 and TRBJ2-1 provide the parts outside the CDR3, is DAGVTQSPTHLIKTRGQQVTLRCSPISGHKSVSWYQQVLGQGPQFIFQYYEKEERGRGNFPDRFSARQFPNYSSELNVNALLLGDSALYLCASSISGSNNEQFFGPGTRLTVL.

In its sample, this clonotype was seen a few times. V and J are TRBV7-8 and TRBJ2-7; TRBD2 might be the D (6 bases). Trimming removed 6 bases at V and 4 bases at J, with 13 bases between. The CDR3 extends over 13 amino acids. The germline V gene has CDR1 SGHVS and CDR2 FQNEAQ. CDR3 in amino acids: CASRPRDFYEQYF. CDR3 DNA: TGTGCCAGCAGACCCCGGGACTTTTACGAGCAGTACTTC.

Concerning this clonotype: Sequence at one end of the junction differs from germline and may be a read error. This chain links TRBV4-1 with TRBJ2-1; 8 nucleotides align to TRBD2. Germline assignment: CDR1 MGHRA and CDR2 YSYEKL. CDR3 length: 15 residues. The CDR3 sequence: CVSSPRGGRANEQFF. The CDR3, as DNA: TGCGTCAGCAGCCCTCGGGGGGGCCGGGCGAATGAGCAGTTCTTC.

This clonotype has a handful of counts. The chain recombines TRBV27 with TRBJ2-3, with D perhaps TRBD1 (6 bases). Germline-derived CDR1 and CDR2 are MNHEY and SMNVEV (reference sequence). The CDR3 is 17 residues long. The germline V and J ends were trimmed by 5 bases and 2 bases, with 20 bases remaining between them. CDR3: CASSPHGQPLNTDTQYF. The CDR3 DNA reads as TGTGCCAGCAGTCCTCACGGACAGCCACTAAACACAGATACGCAGTATTTT.

The chain employs TRBV4-1 and TRBJ2-3; 7 bases are a match to TRBD2. The CDR3 contains 16 residues. Looked up from germline, CDR1 is MGHRA and CDR2 is YSYEKL. Germline trimming cut 6 bases from V and 2 bases from J; bases unmatched to any gene: 11. The CDR3 DNA sequence: TGCGCCAGCAGTCCCGGACCCGGGACTACCACAGATACGCAGTATTTT. Protein sequence: CASSPGPGTTTDTQYF.

This clonotype was seen more than once but under ten times. The chain joins TRBV29-1 to TRBJ2-5; tentatively, D is TRBD2 (6 bases). The CDR3 loop spans 12 amino acids. Looked up from germline, CDR1 is SQVTM and CDR2 is ANQGSEA. Deletions cut 7 bases from V and 4 bases from J, with 13 bases between. CDR3: CSADRDLETQYF. Here the CDR3 DNA reads TGCAGCGCCGACCGGGACTTAGAGACCCAGTACTTC.

The V gene is TRBV29-1, the J gene TRBJ2-3, with a possible D match to TRBD1 (6 bases). Deletions cut 5 bases from V and 5 bases from J, with 17 bases between. The germline V gene encodes CDR1 SQVTM and CDR2 ANQGSEA. CDR3 size: 14 residues. CDR3 sequence reads: CSVTPWQGRDTQYF. In nucleotides, the CDR3 is TGCAGCGTTACTCCATGGCAGGGGCGAGATACGCAGTATTTT.

The rearrangement joins TRBV12-3 or TRBV12-4 to TRBJ2-5; D could derive from TRBD1 or TRBD2 (5 bases each). The CDR3 totals 14 residues. Trimming pared 6 bases from V and 4 bases from J, leaving 15 bases between. In DNA, the CDR3 is TGTGCCAGCAGCCTAGGGACCTTAGTAGAGACCCAGTACTTC. Its translation is CASSLGTLVETQYF.

The chain carries TRBV12-3 or TRBV12-4 and TRBJ1-1; 7 bases agree with TRBD1. V lost 8 bases, J lost 9 bases, and 9 bases stayed unmatched. CDR3 length: 12 amino acids. CDR3 nucleotides: TGTGCCAGCCGAGAGGGGGCAGCAAAAGCTTTCTTT. Protein product: CASREGAAKAFF.

The V and J genes are TRBV15 and TRBJ2-4; 8 nucleotides agree with TRBD2. Gene TRBJ2-7 matches the end of the DNA better, so the J call may be wrong. Germline V CDR1 and CDR2: LNHNV, YYDKDF (reference sequence). The CDR3 has 15 amino acids. The CDR3 nucleotides read TGTGCCACCAGCCTCGGACTAGCTCGGACCTACGAGCAGTACTTC. It yields the protein CATSLGLARTYEQYF.

This clonotype was found a few times. The genes are TRBV11-2 and TRBJ2-5; D might be TRBD1 (6 bases). The CDR3 has 14 amino acids. Trimming left V 4 bases short and J 0 bases short, with 9 bases between. The V gene's germline CDR1 is SGHAT and CDR2 FQNNGV. The CDR3 nucleotides read TGTGCCAGCAGCTACCCAGGGGACCAAGAGACCCAGTACTTC. Amino acid sequence: CASSYPGDQETQYF.

This clonotype has more than one count but fewer than ten. The chain combines TRBV27 with TRBJ2-1; D may be TRBD1 (5 bases). CDR1 MNHEY and CDR2 SMNVEV come from the germline V gene (reference sequence). The CDR3 totals 13 residues. With 5 bases removed from V and 13 bases from J, the gap between germline ends came to 18 bases. CDR3 sequence reads: CASSPIRTPPQFF. CDR3 in DNA: TGTGCCAGCAGTCCTATCAGGACACCCCCCCAGTTCTTC.

This chain joins TRBV20-1 and TRBJ2-1, with D perhaps TRBD2 (7 bases). This CDR3 region has 14 residues. V gave up 5 bases and J gave up 5 bases, with 16 bases separating them. The germline V gene has CDR1 DFQATT and CDR2 SNEGSKA (reference sequence). In DNA form, the CDR3 reads TGCAGTGCTGACCCGGGGGGCCAACACAATGAGCAGTTCTTC. Its translation is CSADPGGQHNEQFF.

This clonotype was counted a few times. V and J are TRBV5-1 and TRBJ2-7; D is ambiguous. V dropped 4 bases and J dropped 0 bases, with 20 bases sitting between them. The CDR3 spans 17 residues. The V gene's germline CDR1 is SGHRS and CDR2 YFSETQ. CDR3 DNA: TGCGCCAGCAGCCAAATTCCGATCGGCGGCAGCTCCTACGAGCAGTACTTC. This codes for CASSQIPIGGSSYEQYF.

The J gene is TRBJ1-2, the V gene TRBV6-2 or TRBV6-3; no definite D call. The ends were cut back, 2 bases at V and 4 bases at J, with 5 bases in the middle. CDR1 and CDR2 (germline): MNHEY, SVGEGT. The CDR3 is 12 residues long. The CDR3 coding sequence is TGTGCCAGCAGTTACCTCAGCTATGGCTACACCTTC. Its translation: CASSYLSYGYTF.

This clonotype was counted only a few times. The chain links TRBV6-5 to TRBJ1-2; D possibly corresponds to TRBD1 (5 bases). This CDR3 is built from 15 residues. V was trimmed by 0 bases and J by 8 bases, leaving 16 bases between them. CDR1 is MNHEY and CDR2 is SVGAGI in the germline V gene. The DNA of the CDR3 is TGTGCCAGCAGTTACTCCTCGCCGGGACTTGAAGGCTACACCTTC. This sequence encodes CASSYSSPGLEGYTF.

The CDR3 sequence is CASSEDRGGEKLFF. CDR3 DNA sequence: TGTGCCAGCAGTGAAGACAGGGGGGGTGAAAAACTGTTTTTT. The chain links TRBV25-1 to TRBJ1-4; the match to TRBD1 covers 9 bases. The germline gives CDR1 MGHDK, CDR2 SYGVNS. Unmatched junction bases numbered 2, after V lost 2 bases and J lost 7 bases. The CDR3 extends over 14 amino acids. Supplemented by reference TRBV25-1 and TRBJ1-4, the full variable domain reads EADIYQTPRYLVIGTGKKITLECSQTMGHDKMYWYQQDPGMELHLIHYSYGVNSTEKGDLSSESTVSRIRTEHFPLTLESARPSHTSQYLCASSEDRGGEKLFFGSGTQLSVL.

The J gene is TRBJ2-5, the V gene TRBV7-9; TRBD2 aligns across 7 bases. With V trimmed by 5 bases and J by 2 bases, 11 bases remained unmatched. The CDR3 is 16 residues long. Germline lookup yields CDR1 SEHNR and CDR2 FQNEAQ (reference sequence). In nucleotides, the CDR3 is TGTGCCAGCAGCCACCCCTCGCGGGGGTTACAAGAGACCCAGTACTTC. Translation: CASSHPSRGLQETQYF. Complete variable domain (other parts from reference TRBV7-9 and TRBJ2-5): DTGVSQNPRHKITKRGQNVTFRCDPISEHNRLYWYRQTLGQGPEFLTYFQNEAQLEKSRLLSDRFSAERPKGSFSTLEIQRTEQGDSAMYLCASSHPSRGLQETQYFGPGTRLLVL.

The chain couples TRBV20-1 to TRBJ1-2; TRBD1 matches at 8 bases. V was clipped by 3 bases and J by 3 bases; unmatched bases: 9. The V gene's germline CDR1 is DFQATT and CDR2 SNEGSKA (reference sequence). There are 15 residues in the CDR3. The CDR3: CSASFRQGSYYGYTF. CDR3 in DNA: TGCAGTGCTAGCTTCCGACAGGGGAGCTACTATGGCTACACCTTC.

The rearrangement links TRBV29-1 to TRBJ1-1, with D tentatively TRBD1 (6 bases). V lost 7 bases and J lost 7, with 16 bases in between. Germline V gene lookup returns CDR1 SQVTM and CDR2 ANQGSEA. The CDR3 covers 12 residues. In DNA, the CDR3 is TGCAGCGGGAAAGGACAGCTATGTGAAGCTTTCTTT. It encodes CSGKGQLCEAFF.